These 30 T cell receptor beta chains share one sample of origin, sequenced in a study of beta chain features in type 1 diabetes. Whole-study findings and limits: Patients with Type 1 diabetes showed moderately but significantly shorter TCRB CDR3s in all four CD4+ subsets.

Investigators reverse transcribed all isolated RNA, so they sequenced expressed TCRB transcripts. The protocol was immunoSEQ multiplex PCR, while the TCRdb copy is restricted to in-frame clones and leaves out a portion. This table holds a few hundred thousand clones, 15% found once. No cognate antigen is known for these TCRs. The material sequenced was naive CD4+ T cells from blood. All receptors derive from a man aged 18 to 29 with type 1 diabetes.

A few counts support this clone. The rearrangement links TRBV30 to TRBJ1-1; the D gene is possibly TRBD1 (5 bases). The CDR3 runs to 12 residues. Between the trimmed V and J ends, which lost 2 bases and 3 bases, there was a span of 7 bases. CDR1 is GTSNPN, CDR2 SVGIG, per germline (reference sequence). The CDR3 sequence: CAWSRGHTEAFF. The CDR3 DNA is TGTGCCTGGAGTAGGGGTCACACTGAAGCTTTCTTT.

This clone has just a few counts. This chain joins TRBV5-4 and TRBJ2-1, with TRBD2 matching 9 bases. The length of the CDR3 is 15 residues. Germline-derived CDR1 and CDR2 are SGHNT and YYREEE (reference sequence). V was pared by 0 bases and J by 4 bases, with 2 bases of the junction left unmatched. CDR3 nucleotides: TGTGCCAGCAGCTTGGGTAGCGGGAGTTACAATGAGCAGTTCTTC. Its protein is CASSLGSGSYNEQFF.

V and J are TRBV20-1 and TRBJ2-3, with 7 bases lining up with TRBD2. Germline CDR1 is DFQATT and CDR2 is SNEGSKA (reference sequence). V was pared by 3 bases and J by 9 bases, with 3 bases of the junction left unmatched. This CDR3 comprises 11 residues. The CDR3, as DNA: TGCAGTGCTAGGAGCGGGGAGACGCAGTATTTT. It yields the protein CSARSGETQYF.

This clone was detected only a few times. The chain couples TRBV6-6 to TRBJ2-7, with TRBD2 matching 8 bases. The germline gives CDR1 MNHNY, CDR2 SVGAGI (reference sequence). The V segment lost 3 bases and the J segment 0 bases; nucleotides outside the gene matches: 4. This CDR3 contains 15 residues. The CDR3 here is CASSYRGGSSYEQYF. CDR3 nucleotides: TGTGCCAGCAGTTATCGCGGGGGGAGCTCCTACGAGCAGTACTTC.

This rearrangement joins TRBV7-2 to TRBJ2-5; D is perhaps TRBD2 (7 bases). Trimming cost V 2 bases and J 4 bases, with 14 bases left between them. The germline gives CDR1 SGHTA, CDR2 FQGNSA. CDR3 length: 15 amino acids. As DNA, the CDR3 is TGTGCCAGCAGCTTAATGGGGGGGCCGGGAGAGACCCAGTACTTC. Encoded protein: CASSLMGGPGETQYF.

This clone appeared a few times. J is TRBJ1-3 and V is TRBV15; D unclear. V lost 4 bases, J lost 0 bases, and 13 bases lay in between. The CDR3 is 16 residues long. Germline V gene data show CDR1 as LNHNV and CDR2 as YYDKDF (reference sequence). The CDR3 spells CATSTLPQLSGNTIYF. CDR3 DNA sequence: TGTGCCACCAGCACCTTACCGCAACTCTCTGGAAACACCATATATTTT.

This clone occurred a few times. V is TRBV27 and J is TRBJ2-3; 15 bases align to TRBD2. This CDR3 region has 16 residues. With 4 bases clipped from V and 4 bases from J, the junction kept 3 bases outside the gene matches. Germline V gene lookup returns CDR1 MNHEY and CDR2 SMNVEV (reference sequence). The CDR3 protein is CASSYRTSGRADTQYF. CDR3 nucleotide sequence: TGTGCCAGCAGTTACCGGACTAGCGGGAGGGCAGATACGCAGTATTTT.

This clone was seen a few times. The J gene is TRBJ2-2, the V gene TRBV2, with 7 bases matching TRBD1. Trimming took 3 bases from V and 6 from J; bases not matched to a gene: 4. The CDR3 is 14 amino acids. Germline values: CDR1 SNHLY, CDR2 FYNNEI. The DNA of the CDR3 is TGTGCCAGCAGTGAGACAGGGAGATCCGGGGAGCTGTTTTTT. This encodes CASSETGRSGELFF.

The J gene is TRBJ2-7, the V gene TRBV27, with 15 positions matching TRBD2. V trimming: 4 bases; J trimming: 6 bases; junction bases outside the gene matches: 1. The CDR3 runs 14 residues. In germline, CDR1 is MNHEY, CDR2 SMNVEV (reference sequence). The CDR3 spells CASSWGLAGGEQYF. The CDR3 nucleotides read TGTGCCAGCAGTTGGGGACTAGCGGGAGGCGAGCAGTACTTC.

This clone showed up just a few times. V is TRBV28 and J is TRBJ2-7; D is possibly TRBD2 (5 bases). Trimming took off 5 bases at V and 0 bases at J, with 11 bases between the two ends. Germline V gene sequence: CDR1 MDHEN, CDR2 SYDVKM. This CDR3 has 14 residues. CDR3 nucleotide sequence: TGTGCCAGCAGTCGGGGAGAGAGCTCCTACGAGCAGTACTTC. This sequence encodes CASSRGESSYEQYF.

This chain links TRBV4-3 with TRBJ2-7, with D perhaps TRBD1 (6 bases). The CDR3 extends over 15 amino acids. The ends were cut back, 2 bases at V and 5 bases at J, with 16 bases in the middle. Germline values: CDR1 LGHNA, CDR2 YSLEER. CDR3 protein: CASSQSHRVGDEQYF. CDR3 nucleotide sequence: TGCGCCAGCAGCCAATCACACAGGGTCGGCGACGAGCAGTACTTC.

This clone showed up just a few times. This chain links TRBV20-1 with TRBJ1-1; D remains ambiguous. Looked up from germline, CDR1 is DFQATT and CDR2 is SNEGSKA (reference sequence). The CDR3 runs to 10 residues. The V gene lost 3 bases and the J gene lost 7 bases, with 6 bases spanning the gap. The CDR3, as DNA: TGCAGTGCTAGCCTGTATGAAGCTTTCTTT. As protein: CSASLYEAFF.

Details on this clone: The junction does not match germline at one end; this may be a read error. This chain joins TRBV7-9 and TRBJ2-5; D gene unclear. The CDR3 extends over 11 amino acids. CDR1 SEHNR and CDR2 FQNEAQ come from the germline V gene (reference sequence). The CDR3 DNA reads as TGTGCCAGCAGCCTTGGGCTTCAGAGAAACTTC. Its protein product is CASSLGLQRNF.

The chain has TRBV5-1 and TRBJ2-1; 7 nucleotides line up with TRBD1. V lost 4 bases, J lost 14 bases, and 9 bases stayed unmatched. The CDR3 length is 12 residues. Germline V gene lookup returns CDR1 SGHRS and CDR2 YFSETQ. The DNA for the CDR3 is TGCGCCAGCAGCCCCGGGGCAGGGGGTGAGTTCTTC. It specifies CASSPGAGGEFF.

The DNA for the CDR3 is TGTGCCAGCAGGACGAGGGCTGATGGAAACACCATATATTTT. Protein: CASRTRADGNTIYF. This chain connects TRBV28 to TRBJ1-3; D is undetermined. The CDR3 has 14 residues. Trimming took 6 bases from V and 3 from J, leaving 12 bases between them. The germline V gene has CDR1 MDHEN and CDR2 SYDVKM.

V usage is TRBV28 and J usage is TRBJ2-1; 7 nucleotides align to TRBD2. The V and J ends lost 6 bases and 0 bases, in that order; junction bases with no gene match: 11. The germline V gene has CDR1 MDHEN and CDR2 SYDVKM. This CDR3 spans 17 amino acids. This CDR3 is CASRTGGAGDSYNEQFF. The DNA of the CDR3 is TGTGCCAGCAGAACCGGTGGGGCGGGAGACTCCTACAATGAGCAGTTCTTC.

The V gene is TRBV30, the J gene TRBJ1-3; unclear D gene. There are 15 residues in the CDR3. The ends were cut back, 2 bases at V and 0 bases at J, with 11 bases in the middle. Germline CDR1 GTSNPN, CDR2 SVGIG (reference sequence). The CDR3 protein is CAWSPSQNSGNTIYF. The CDR3 region has the DNA TGTGCCTGGAGTCCTAGCCAGAACTCTGGAAACACCATATATTTT.

The CDR3 DNA reads TGTGCCACCAGCAGAGATGCGGGGGCGGGTGAAAAACTGTTTTTT. This codes for CATSRDAGAGEKLFF. The rearrangement links TRBV15 to TRBJ1-4; weak D call: TRBD1 (6 bases). Trimming removed 0 bases from V and 7 bases from J, with 12 bases in between. Germline V gene lookup returns CDR1 LNHNV and CDR2 YYDKDF (reference sequence). The CDR3 has 15 amino acids. The full variable domain, in which reference TRBV15 and TRBJ1-4 provide the parts outside the CDR3, is DAMVIQNPRYQVTQFGKPVTLSCSQTLNHNVMYWYQQKSSQAPKLLFHYYDKDFNNEADTPDNFQSRRPNTSFCFLDIRSPGLGDTAMYLCATSRDAGAGEKLFFGSGTQLSVL.

The sample holds a few counts of this clone. The J gene is TRBJ1-5, the V gene TRBV2; D remains unclear. Trimming left V 6 bases short and J 11 bases short, with 17 bases between. Germline CDR1 is SNHLY and CDR2 is FYNNEI. CDR3 size: 13 residues. The CDR3 bases are TGTGCCAGCAGAACATCGCCCCTAGTGTCCCAGCATTTT. Amino acid sequence: CASRTSPLVSQHF.

This clone was counted only a few times. V is TRBV11-2 and J is TRBJ1-5; D might be TRBD1 (5 bases). The CDR3 spans 15 residues. Per the germline V gene, CDR1 is SGHAT and CDR2 is FQNNGV. The germline V and J ends were trimmed by 3 bases and 5 bases, with 14 bases remaining between them. DNA of the CDR3: TGTGCCAGCAGCTTCCACTCAGGGCGCGATCAGCCCCAGCATTTT. Residues: CASSFHSGRDQPQHF.

This clone was counted only a few times. The chain employs TRBV29-1 and TRBJ2-2; 8 bases align to TRBD2. This CDR3 has 13 amino acids. Germline V gene sequence: CDR1 SQVTM, CDR2 ANQGSEA. J was trimmed by 7 bases and V by 4 bases; bases with no gene match: 5. The CDR3 sequence: CSVVSGIGGELFF. For the CDR3, the DNA is TGCAGCGTTGTTAGCGGGATAGGCGGGGAGCTGTTTTTT.

This clone was seen a handful of times. Written as DNA, the CDR3 is TGTGCCAGCAGTGGAGGACAGGGGGCGTTCGGGGAGACCCAGTACTTC. Amino acid sequence: CASSGGQGAFGETQYF. The chain is built from TRBV2 and TRBJ2-5, with 11 bases that match TRBD1. Germline loops: CDR1 SNHLY, CDR2 FYNNEI. Germline trimming cut 4 bases from V and 5 bases from J; bases unmatched to any gene: 9. The CDR3 contains 16 residues.

This clone has a handful of counts. The genes are TRBV5-6 and TRBJ1-2; maybe TRBD1 (5 bases). Trimming pared 4 bases from V and 4 bases from J, leaving 17 bases between. This CDR3 spans 15 amino acids. The germline CDR1 and CDR2 sequences are SGHDT and YYEEEE. CDR3 amino acids: CASSLVGHSSYGYTF. CDR3 nucleotide sequence: TGTGCCAGCAGCCTTGTGGGGCACAGCTCCTATGGCTACACCTTC.

A few counts support this clone. V usage is TRBV11-2 and J usage is TRBJ2-3, with 7 bases fitting TRBD1. Trimming cost V 4 bases and J 0 bases; bases outside gene matches: 7. This CDR3 is 16 amino acids long. Germline CDR1 is SGHAT and CDR2 is FQNNGV. The CDR3 sequence is CASSYSIRGSTDTQYF. The CDR3 nucleotides are TGTGCCAGCAGCTATAGTATCAGGGGGAGCACAGATACGCAGTATTTT. Using reference TRBV11-2 and TRBJ2-3 for the parts outside the CDR3, the full variable domain is EAGVAQSPRYKIIEKRQSVAFWCNPISGHATLYWYQQILGQGPKLLIQFQNNGVVDDSQLPKDRFSAERLKGVDSTLKIQPAKLEDSAVYLCASSYSIRGSTDTQYFGPGTRLTVL.

V is TRBV9 and J is TRBJ2-5, with 8 bases lining up with TRBD2. V lost 0 bases, J lost 5 bases, and 12 bases stayed unmatched. From germline, CDR1 is SGDLS and CDR2 YYNGEE. This CDR3 has 17 amino acids. CDR3 DNA: TGTGCCAGCAGCGTAGAACGGGGGGGCCTCTTCGGGGAGACCCAGTACTTC. It translates to CASSVERGGLFGETQYF.

The rearrangement links TRBV28 to TRBJ1-2; D is unresolved. From germline, CDR1 is MDHEN and CDR2 SYDVKM. V was clipped by 7 bases and J by 5 bases, with 8 bases between them. The CDR3 spans 11 residues. CDR3 sequence (DNA): TGTGCCAGCAATCGTCGGTATGGCTACACCTTC. Translation gives CASNRRYGYTF.

This clone was seen a few times. The rearrangement uses TRBV7-2 and TRBJ1-6; possible D gene TRBD1, 5 bases. This CDR3 is 15 amino acids long. The V and J ends lost 4 bases and 7 bases respectively, with 14 bases between them. Germline CDR1 is SGHTA and CDR2 is FQGNSA. CDR3: CASSSGAGINSPLHF. CDR3 sequence (DNA): TGTGCCAGCAGCTCCGGGGCGGGGATAAATTCACCCCTCCACTTT.

The rearrangement links TRBV5-1 to TRBJ2-7, with 10 nucleotides matching TRBD2. Germline V gives CDR1 SGHRS, CDR2 YFSETQ. V was clipped by 4 bases and J by 5 bases; unmatched bases: 9. This CDR3 has 15 amino acids. The CDR3 protein is CASSPGLAGVNEQYF. DNA of the CDR3: TGCGCCAGCAGCCCGGGGCTAGCGGGAGTCAACGAGCAGTACTTC. Based on the CDR3 plus reference TRBV5-1 and TRBJ2-7, the full variable domain is KAGVTQTPRYLIKTRGQQVTLSCSPISGHRSVSWYQQTPGQGLQFLFEYFSETQRNKGNFPGRFSGRQFSNSRSEMNVSTLELGDSALYLCASSPGLAGVNEQYFGPGTRLTVT.

The chain joins TRBV30 to TRBJ2-3, with 11 bases matching TRBD2. The CDR3 is 15 amino acids. Germline-derived CDR1 and CDR2 are GTSNPN and SVGIG (reference sequence). J lost 1 base, V lost 1 base, and 1 base had no gene match. The CDR3 here is CAWSAGLAGTDTQYF. CDR3 nucleotides: TGTGCCTGGAGTGCGGGACTAGCGGGCACAGATACGCAGTATTTT.

This clone turned up a few times. The chain is built from TRBV28 and TRBJ2-7, with unresolved D. This CDR3 is 11 amino acids long. With 6 bases removed from V and 7 bases from J, the gap between germline ends came to 10 bases. Germline V gene sequence: CDR1 MDHEN, CDR2 SYDVKM. The CDR3 coding sequence is TGTGCCAGCAGGATCGAGTCTGAGCAGTACTTC. This gives the protein CASRIESEQYF.